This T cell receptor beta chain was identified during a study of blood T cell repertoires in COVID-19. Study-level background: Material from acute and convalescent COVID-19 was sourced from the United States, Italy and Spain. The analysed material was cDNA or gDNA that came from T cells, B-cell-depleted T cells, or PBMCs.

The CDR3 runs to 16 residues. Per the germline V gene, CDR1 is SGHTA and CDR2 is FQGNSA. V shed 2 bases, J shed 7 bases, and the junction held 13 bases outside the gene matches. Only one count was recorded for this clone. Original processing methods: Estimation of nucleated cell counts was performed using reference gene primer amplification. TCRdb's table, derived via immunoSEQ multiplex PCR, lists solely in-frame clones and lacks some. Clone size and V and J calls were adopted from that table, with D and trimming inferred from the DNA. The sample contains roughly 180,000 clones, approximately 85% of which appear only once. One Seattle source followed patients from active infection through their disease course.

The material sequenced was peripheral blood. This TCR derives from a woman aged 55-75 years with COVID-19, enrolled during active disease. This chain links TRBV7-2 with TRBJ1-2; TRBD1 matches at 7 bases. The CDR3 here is CASSLQVGQDSGGYTF. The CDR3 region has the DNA TGTGCCAGCAGCTTACAGGTTGGACAGGATTCCGGTGGCTACACCTTC.